This T cell receptor beta chain was identified during a study of long-term antiretroviral therapy in people with HIV (dated by TCRdb to between 2022 and 2023). Looking at the study overall: The earliest samples were collected about a decade before the 2015 WHO recommendation for immediate ART, when ART was typically delayed until CD4 counts fell. Of the 30 participants with HIV, roughly twelve were female. Whether ART initiation and durable HIV suppression were associated with changes in peripheral blood TRB repertoire composition and diversity was tested in a retrospective serial study. A total of about 180 cryopreserved PBMC samples were contributed to the cohort by 30 adults with confirmed HIV infection, with samples collected serially over a mean of about 6 years (range 1-12). No cross-contamination during QIAcube processing turned up in test extractions that ran a monoclonal T-cell line alongside 33 polyclonal samples. Study-wide findings and limitations: Inferences about post-ART repertoire changes were limited because no data were available on ART adherence, viral resistance or therapy changes. Unsorted PBMC were profiled instead of sorted CD4+ and CD8+ T cells because pre-ART samples had limited cell numbers. Starting ART was linked to a significant rise in TRB diversity, yet even with long-term ART the diversity remained significantly lower than in transplant donor controls. Expanded TRB clones identified before ART initiation dominated the repertoire across all time points, though the dominance fluctuated and decreased in many PLHIV after ART. CDR3 length ranges in HIV repertoires were narrower than in controls, and network structure suggested an antigen-experienced repertoire with only a slight naive shift after ART. Limited PBMC availability meant only the TCR beta chain was sequenced, without alpha chain pairing. The samples span the years 2004 to 2017, and the ART regimens used at that time may not be as effective as current regimens.

The germline V gene (reference sequence) provides CDR1 PRHDT and CDR2 FYEKMQ. Including cysteine and phenylalanine, the CDR3 has 14 amino acids. The CDR3 DNA has 42 bases and is translated from base 1. V ends up 8 bases short and J 5 bases short, with an unmatched junction base count of 11. To be included, a participant needed at least one PBMC sample from before ART initiation plus at least two post-ART samples. All participants with HIV were treated in the United States of America. Before DNA extraction, cryopreserved samples containing about 0.9-10 million PBMC were thawed and washed. At the time of the earliest PBMC sample for each participant with HIV, ages ranged from about 20 to 54 years. PBMC samples were contributed by each participant from 1-4 timepoints before ART initiation and 2-8 timepoints after ART initiation, with a median of 7 samples. For every participant, serial HIV viral load, CD4+ T-cell count, ART history and demographic data were obtained. Genomic DNA was extracted from unsorted PBMC with a Qiagen kit on a QIAcube, with processing performed in batches of 12 samples.

The immunoSEQ hsTCRB v3.0 assay was used at survey level resolution to sequence the TRB variable region. A depth of 40,000-50,000 T-cell genomes per sample was targeted for TRB sequencing. An Illumina MiSeq with a v3 150-cycle kit was used to sequence the pooled TRB libraries. The original methods were these. Repertoire analysis was run in R within a reproducible Nextflow workflow that covered QC, data transformation and analysis. LymphoSeq2, an R package for AIRR-Seq data exploration, was used to implement custom analyses. A handful of samples that produced fewer than 5000 total TRB sequences were removed, so approximately 170 HIV repertoires were analyzed. Among the 170 to 200 HIV repertoires that were kept, 59 were collected before ART initiation and under 150 were collected after ART initiation. Each repertoire was downsampled to 5000 TRB nucleotide sequences, and summary statistics were averaged across 100 downsampling iterations. TRB sequences were retained for analysis only if CDR3 regions of at least seven amino acids were present. A Shannon entropy-derived clonality score and the Gini coefficient were used to measure diversity. In repertoire networks, the top 5000 CDR3 amino acid sequences were linked whenever an edit distance of one separated two sequences. For TRB CDR3 amino acid sequences, antigen specificity groups and MHC restriction were predicted with GLIPH2. Known CMV, EBV, HIV or tissue antigen associations were flagged by matching CDR3 amino acid sequences against VDJdb and McPAS-TCR. Pre-ART, post-ART and control groups were compared with Wilcoxon signed-rank tests and Holm-Bonferroni correction. The immuneACCESS repertoire file appears here via TCRdb, limited to in-frame rearrangements. These files lack a portion of the clones; in checked studies, under half of the deficit traces to unresolved V genes, and the cause of the others is not known. V, J and clone size are those of that table, while D and trimming were read from the DNA. The sample records tens of thousands of clones, about 93% of which are singletons. Together, the top ten hold 10% of the sample.

Turning to this clone: It has no known antigen specificity. Per-base quality was not reported, and no clone a single base away is much larger than it.

The sequenced sample was unsorted PBMCs, obtained 6.2 years after starting antiretroviral therapy. The V gene is TRBV13 and the J gene is TRBJ2-5; 7 central bases correspond to TRBD2. The receptor was derived from a man between 35 and 55 years old with HIV. The CDR3: CASGGEREAETQYF. At the DNA level, the sequence is TGTGCCAGCGGGGGGGAGCGGGAAGCGGAGACCCAGTACTTC. Supplemented by the reference TRBV13 and TRBJ2-5 proteins around the CDR3, the complete variable domain is AAGVIQSPRHLIKEKRETATLKCYPIPRHDTVYWYQQGPGQDPQFLISFYEKMQSDKGSIPDRFSAQQFSDYHSELNMSSLELGDSALYFCASGGEREAETQYFGPGTRLLVL.